These T cell receptor beta chains were read from a single sample in a study of tumor-infiltrating lymphocytes in primary liver carcinoma. In TCRdb, the multiplex PCR reads were re-called with MiXCR into one record per CDR3 protein. Of approximately 300,000 distinct CDR3 sequences in the sample, 55% to 65% were seen once. What was sequenced was peripheral blood. Receptors originate from a man in his forties with primary liver carcinoma and hepatitis B virus infection. Each CDR3 is given with its conserved first and last residue. The D gene is left open where the match is weak. Where a row states a size, it is once, few, many or the class of an expanded clone; other rows omit it.

d_gene	v_gene	len	abundance	j_gene	CDR3nt	CDR3aa
-	TRBV10-1	11	-	TRBJ2-5	TGCGCCAGCCGTGAGGGAGAGACCCAGTACTTC	CASREGETQYF
-	TRBV28	14	few	TRBJ1-5	TGTACCAGCAGTTTAAGTGGAAGTGGTCAGCCCCAGCATTTT	CTSSLSGSGQPQHF
-	TRBV10-2	11	many	TRBJ1-2	TGTGCCAGCAGTGCGGACTATGGCTACACCTTC	CASSADYGYTF
-	TRBV28	14	many	TRBJ1-5	TGTGCCAGCACCACGACAATGAGGTATCAGCCCCAGCATTTT	CASTTTMRYQPQHF
-	TRBV4-3	15	-	TRBJ1-6	TGCGCCAATAGCATCGCCAACCCCGAAAATTCACCCCTCCACTTT	CANSIANPENSPLHF
-	TRBV11-1	17	once	TRBJ2-1	TGTGCCTGCAGCCATCGATCCAGCGGGTTATCCTACAATGAGCAGTTCTTC	CACSHRSSGLSYNEQFF
-	TRBV28	16	-	TRBJ2-2	TGTGCCAACAGTCACCTAAGGGGGGGGAACACCGGGGAGCTGTTTTTT	CANSHLRGGNTGELFF
TRBD2	TRBV19	12	-	TRBJ2-1	TGTGCCAGTATATCGGCGGGGGGTTCCCAGTTCTTC	CASISAGGSQFF
TRBD1	TRBV14	16	many	TRBJ1-6	TGTGCCAGCAGCAAAATCAGCGGACAGGGGGGATCACCCCTCCACTTT	CASSKISGQGGSPLHF
TRBD2	TRBV11-2	16	many	TRBJ2-1	TGTGCCAGCAGCTTACGGCGGGAGGGCCTTCACAATGAGCAGTTCTTC	CASSLRREGLHNEQFF
-	TRBV6-1	16	-	TRBJ2-1	TGTGCCAGCAGTGAAGTTTCAGGGGCCGCTTACAATGAGCAGTTCTTC	CASSEVSGAAYNEQFF
TRBD1	TRBV29-1	13	once	TRBJ2-3	TGCAGCCCCATCCCAGGGGGAACAGATACACAGTATTTT	CSPIPGGTDTQYF
TRBD2	TRBV4-3	15	-	TRBJ2-5	TGCTCCAGCAGTCCCCGGTTAGCGGGAGGGGAGACCCAGTACTTC	CSSSPRLAGGETQYF
TRBD1	TRBV30	13	-	TRBJ2-5	TGTGCCTGGAGTTTAACAGGGGTGGAGACCCAGTACTTC	CAWSLTGVETQYF
TRBD2	TRBV12-3/TRBV12-4	15	-	TRBJ2-1	TGTGCCAGCATCTTTAGCGGGACATCGTACAATGAGCAGTTCTTC	CASIFSGTSYNEQFF
-	TRBV12-3/TRBV12-4	14	-	TRBJ2-7	TGTGTCAGCAGTTTCCCGACGCGATCCTACGAGCAGTACTTC	CVSSFPTRSYEQYF
-	TRBV6-2/TRBV6-3	14	-	TRBJ1-2	TGTGCCAGCAGGGGCGGACAGTCGCACTATAGCTACACCTTC	CASRGGQSHYSYTF